The clone carrying this TCR beta chain was seen more than once but under ten times. The data originate from a study of human T cells and chemical hapten exposure. Germline lookup yields CDR1 MNHNY and CDR2 SVGAGI (reference sequence). J lost 11 bases, V lost 7 bases, and 10 bases had no gene match. The length of the CDR3 is 12 residues. The time point was: patch test 2, 6 weeks after DPC sensitization. Sample treatment: therapeutic diphenylcyclopropenone sensitization with weekly scalp DPC. Each CDR3 protein gets one entry after TCRdb re-called the RACE reads with MiXCR. The data hold under 450,000 distinct CDR3 sequences, with around 6% observed a single time.

The V and J genes are TRBV6-6 and TRBJ2-7; 8 bases fit TRBD2. This material consisted of whole blood, taken in connection with sensitization to the hapten diphenylcyclopropenone (DPC). The TCR sequence derives from a woman younger than 35 with alopecia areata. Some clones in this sample may be carry-over from other donors' samples. The CDR3 bases are TGTGCCAGCACCTCTCGGGGGGGGCGTAAGTACTTC. This translates into CASTSRGGRKYF.